This T cell receptor (beta chain) was retrieved from a study of blood T cell repertoires in COVID-19. Assay used: immunoSEQ multiplex PCR; TCRdb lists only in-frame clones, some missing. The table lists 240,000 or so clones, approximately 86% of them singletons. This clone was detected a few times. This clonotype was sampled from a woman aged 40 to 50 with acute COVID-19. The sample taken for sequencing was PBMCs or T cells enriched from blood (not recorded which).

The CDR3 loop reads CASSLAEGAGYNEQFF. Written as DNA, the CDR3 is TGTGCCAGCAGCTTAGCAGAGGGGGCGGGTTACAATGAGCAGTTCTTC. This chain links TRBV7-9 with TRBJ2-1; TRBD1 matches at 7 bases. CDR3 size: 16 residues. J lost 4 bases, V lost 0 bases, and 6 bases had no gene match. CDR1 and CDR2 (germline): SEHNR, FQNEAQ (reference sequence).